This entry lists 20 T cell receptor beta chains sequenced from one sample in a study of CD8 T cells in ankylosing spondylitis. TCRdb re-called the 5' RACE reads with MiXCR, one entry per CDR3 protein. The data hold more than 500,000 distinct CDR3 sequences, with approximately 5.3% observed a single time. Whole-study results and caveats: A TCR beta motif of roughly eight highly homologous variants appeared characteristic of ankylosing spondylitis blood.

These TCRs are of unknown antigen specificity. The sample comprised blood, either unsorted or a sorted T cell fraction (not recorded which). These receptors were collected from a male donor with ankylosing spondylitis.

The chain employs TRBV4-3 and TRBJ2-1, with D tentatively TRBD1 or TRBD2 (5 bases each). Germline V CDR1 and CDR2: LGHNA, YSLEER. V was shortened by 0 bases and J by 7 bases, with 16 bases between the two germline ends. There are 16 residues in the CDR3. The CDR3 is CASSQDLSRGVNEQFF. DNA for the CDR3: TGCGCCAGCAGCCAAGATCTCTCTAGAGGGGTGAATGAGCAGTTCTTC.

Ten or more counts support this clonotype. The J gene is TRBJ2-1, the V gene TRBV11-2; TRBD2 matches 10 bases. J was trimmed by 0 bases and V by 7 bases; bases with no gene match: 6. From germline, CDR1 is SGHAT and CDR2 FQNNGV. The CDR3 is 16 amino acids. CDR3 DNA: TGTGCCAGCAACCTAGCGGGGGCGAGCTCCTACAATGAGCAGTTCTTC. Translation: CASNLAGASSYNEQFF.

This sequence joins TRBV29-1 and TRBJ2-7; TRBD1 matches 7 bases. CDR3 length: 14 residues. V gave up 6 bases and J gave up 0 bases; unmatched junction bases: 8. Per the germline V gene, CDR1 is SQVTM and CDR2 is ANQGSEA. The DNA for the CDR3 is TGCAGCGTGACCCGACAGGGAAGCTCCTACGAGCAGTACTTC. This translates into CSVTRQGSSYEQYF.

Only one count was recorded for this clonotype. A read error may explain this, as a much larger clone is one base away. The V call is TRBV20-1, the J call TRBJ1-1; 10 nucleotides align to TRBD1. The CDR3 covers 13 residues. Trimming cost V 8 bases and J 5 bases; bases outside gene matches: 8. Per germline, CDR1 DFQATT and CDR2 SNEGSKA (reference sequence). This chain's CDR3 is CSTTRDRGTEAFF. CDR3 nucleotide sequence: TGCAGTACCACCAGGGACAGGGGAACTGAAGCTTTCTTT.

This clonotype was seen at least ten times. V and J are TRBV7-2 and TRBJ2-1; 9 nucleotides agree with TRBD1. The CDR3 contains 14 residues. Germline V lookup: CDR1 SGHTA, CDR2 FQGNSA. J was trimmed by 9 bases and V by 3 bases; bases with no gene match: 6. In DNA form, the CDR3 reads TGTGCCAGCAGCTTCGGACAGGGGTGGGTTGAGCAGTTCTTC. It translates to CASSFGQGWVEQFF. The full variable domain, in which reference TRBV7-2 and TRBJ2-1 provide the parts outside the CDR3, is GAGVSQSPSNKVTEKGKDVELRCDPISGHTALYWYRQSLGQGLEFLIYFQGNSAPDKSGLPSDRFSAERTGGSVSTLTIQRTQQEDSAVYLCASSFGQGWVEQFFGPGTRLTVL.

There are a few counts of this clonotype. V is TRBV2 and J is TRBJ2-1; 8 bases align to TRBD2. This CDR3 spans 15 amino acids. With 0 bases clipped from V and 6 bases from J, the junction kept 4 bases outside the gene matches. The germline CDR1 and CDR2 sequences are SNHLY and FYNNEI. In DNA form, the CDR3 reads TGTGCCAGCAGTGAAGCACGGGGGGGAGGCAATGAGCAGTTCTTC. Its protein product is CASSEARGGGNEQFF.

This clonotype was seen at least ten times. The CDR3 DNA is TGTGCCAGCAGCTCCAGGACAGGGTCGGGCCCAGAAAAACTGTTTTTT. Translation gives CASSSRTGSGPEKLFF. This rearrangement joins TRBV7-8 to TRBJ1-4; 8 nucleotides agree with TRBD1. The CDR3 consists of 16 residues. CDR1 and CDR2 (germline): SGHVS, FQNEAQ. The V and J ends lost 4 bases and 8 bases, in that order; junction bases with no gene match: 12.

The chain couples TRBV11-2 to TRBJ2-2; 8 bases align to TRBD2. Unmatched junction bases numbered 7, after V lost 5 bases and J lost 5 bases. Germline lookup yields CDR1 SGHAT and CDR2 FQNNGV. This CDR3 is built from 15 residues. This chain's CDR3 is CASSSGAGGTGELFF. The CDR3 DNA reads TGTGCCAGCAGCAGCGGGGCGGGAGGTACCGGGGAGCTGTTTTTT.

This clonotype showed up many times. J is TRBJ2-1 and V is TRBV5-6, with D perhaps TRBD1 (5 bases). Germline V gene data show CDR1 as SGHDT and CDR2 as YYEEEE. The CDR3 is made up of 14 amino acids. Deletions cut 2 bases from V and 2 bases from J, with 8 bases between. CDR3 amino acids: CASSFGHTYNEQFF. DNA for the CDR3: TGTGCCAGCAGCTTCGGACATACCTACAATGAGCAGTTCTTC. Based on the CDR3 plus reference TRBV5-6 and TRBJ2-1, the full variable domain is DAGVTQSPTHLIKTRGQQVTLRCSPKSGHDTVSWYQQALGQGPQFIFQYYEEEERQRGNFPDRFSGHQFPNYSSELNVNALLLGDSALYLCASSFGHTYNEQFFGPGTRLTVL.

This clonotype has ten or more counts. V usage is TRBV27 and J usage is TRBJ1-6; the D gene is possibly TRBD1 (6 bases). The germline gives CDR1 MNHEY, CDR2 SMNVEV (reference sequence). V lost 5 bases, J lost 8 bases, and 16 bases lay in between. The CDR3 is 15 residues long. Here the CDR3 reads CASSLAGGQDSPLHF. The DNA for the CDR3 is TGTGCCAGCAGTCTAGCCGGGGGCCAGGATTCACCCCTCCACTTT.

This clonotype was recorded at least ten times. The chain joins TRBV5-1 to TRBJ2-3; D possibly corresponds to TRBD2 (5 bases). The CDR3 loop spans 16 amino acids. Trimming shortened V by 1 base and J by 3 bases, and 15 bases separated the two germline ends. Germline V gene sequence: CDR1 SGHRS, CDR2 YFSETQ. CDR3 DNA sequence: TGCGCCAGCAGCTTGCCTAGCTTGATCGGGACAGATACGCAGTATTTT. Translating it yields CASSLPSLIGTDTQYF.

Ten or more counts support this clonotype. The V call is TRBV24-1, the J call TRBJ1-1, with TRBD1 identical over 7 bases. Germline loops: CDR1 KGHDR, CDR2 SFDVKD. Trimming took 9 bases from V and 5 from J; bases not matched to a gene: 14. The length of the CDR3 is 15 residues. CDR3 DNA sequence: TGTGCCACCTCCCCAGGGGGGGCGCTGGGAACTGAAGCTTTCTTT. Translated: CATSPGGALGTEAFF.

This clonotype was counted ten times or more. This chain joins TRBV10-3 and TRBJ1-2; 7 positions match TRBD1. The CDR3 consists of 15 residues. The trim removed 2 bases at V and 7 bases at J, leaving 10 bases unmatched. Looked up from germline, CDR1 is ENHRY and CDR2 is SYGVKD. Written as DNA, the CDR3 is TGTGCCATCAGTGAGCTCGGCCAGGGGGGACGTGGCTACACCTTC. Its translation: CAISELGQGGRGYTF.

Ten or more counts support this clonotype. CDR3 loop: CASRPYRNTGELFF. The CDR3 nucleotides read TGTGCCAGCAGACCCTACAGGAACACCGGGGAGCTGTTTTTT. The rearrangement joins TRBV5-6 to TRBJ2-2, with D unresolved. CDR3 length equals 14 residues. Trimming removed 5 bases from V and 1 base from J, with 9 bases in between. Germline V gene lookup returns CDR1 SGHDT and CDR2 YYEEEE.

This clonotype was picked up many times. In DNA, the CDR3 is TGCGCCAGCAGCTTGTCCGACAGCTACTCCTACGAGCAGTACTTC. Its protein product is CASSLSDSYSYEQYF. The gene calls are TRBV5-1 and TRBJ2-7; D is possibly TRBD1 (5 bases). Germline V CDR1 and CDR2: SGHRS, YFSETQ. V gave up 1 base and J gave up 0 bases, with 11 bases separating them. The CDR3 loop spans 15 amino acids.

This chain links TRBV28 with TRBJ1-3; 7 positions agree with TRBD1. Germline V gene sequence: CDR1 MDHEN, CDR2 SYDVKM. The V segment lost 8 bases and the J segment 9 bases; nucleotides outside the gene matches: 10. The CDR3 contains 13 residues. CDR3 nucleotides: TGTGCCAGCGACGGGACAGAGGTTGGCACCATATATTTT. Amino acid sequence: CASDGTEVGTIYF.

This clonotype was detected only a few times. The CDR3 DNA follows: TGTGCCAGCAGTTCCCCGGGACAGTGGAAAGAGACCCAGTACTTC. It yields the protein CASSSPGQWKETQYF. This chain joins TRBV28 and TRBJ2-5; 7 bases are shared with TRBD1. Germline CDR1 is MDHEN and CDR2 is SYDVKM. This CDR3 has 15 amino acids. J was trimmed by 3 bases and V by 4 bases; bases with no gene match: 8. The full variable domain, completed using reference TRBV28 and TRBJ2-5, is DVKVTQSSRYLVKRTGEKVFLECVQDMDHENMFWYRQDPGLGLRLIYFSYDVKMKEKGDIPEGYSVSREKKERFSLILESASTNQTSMYLCASSSPGQWKETQYFGPGTRLLVL.

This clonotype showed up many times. CDR3 residues: CASSHPGRQGGAYGYTF. CDR3 DNA sequence: TGCGCCAGCAGCCACCCCGGTCGGCAGGGTGGTGCGTATGGCTACACCTTC. This sequence joins TRBV4-3 and TRBJ1-2, with TRBD1 as a possible D gene (5 bases). CDR3 length: 17 amino acids. Germline V CDR1 and CDR2: LGHNA, YSLEER. Trimming cost V 3 bases and J 5 bases, with 22 bases left between them.

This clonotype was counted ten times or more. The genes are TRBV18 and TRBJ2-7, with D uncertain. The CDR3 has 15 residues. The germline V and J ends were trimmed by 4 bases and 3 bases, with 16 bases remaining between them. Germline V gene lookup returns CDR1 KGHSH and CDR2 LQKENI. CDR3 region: CASSRLRQEIYEQYF. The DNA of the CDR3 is TGTGCCAGCTCACGATTGCGGCAGGAGATCTACGAGCAGTACTTC. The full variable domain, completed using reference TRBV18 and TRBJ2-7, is NAGVMQNPRHLVRRRGQEARLRCSPMKGHSHVYWYRQLPEEGLKFMVYLQKENIIDESGMPKERFSAEFPKEGPSILRIQQVVRGDSAAYFCASSRLRQEIYEQYFGPGTRLTVT.

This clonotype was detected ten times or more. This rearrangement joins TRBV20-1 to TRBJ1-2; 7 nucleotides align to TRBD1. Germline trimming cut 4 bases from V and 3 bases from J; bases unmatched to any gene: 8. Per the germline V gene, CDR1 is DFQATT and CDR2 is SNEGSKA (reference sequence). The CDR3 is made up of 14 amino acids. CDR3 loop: CSATQGQLDYGYTF. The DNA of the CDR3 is TGCAGTGCTACCCAGGGACAGCTAGACTATGGCTACACCTTC.